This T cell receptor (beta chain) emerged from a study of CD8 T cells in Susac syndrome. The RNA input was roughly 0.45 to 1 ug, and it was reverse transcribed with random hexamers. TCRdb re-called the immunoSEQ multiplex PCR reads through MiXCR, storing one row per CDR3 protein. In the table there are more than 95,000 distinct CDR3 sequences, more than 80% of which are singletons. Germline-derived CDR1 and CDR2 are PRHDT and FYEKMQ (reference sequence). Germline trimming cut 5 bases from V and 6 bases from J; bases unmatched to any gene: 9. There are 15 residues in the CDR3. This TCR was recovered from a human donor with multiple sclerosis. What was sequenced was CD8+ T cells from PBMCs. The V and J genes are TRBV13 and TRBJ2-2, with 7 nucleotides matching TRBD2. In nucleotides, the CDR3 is TGTGCCAGCAGCGCACGACTAGCCAACGCCGGGGAGCTGTTTTTT. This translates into CASSARLANAGELFF.